The 31 T cell receptor beta chains reported below all come from one sample, sequenced in a study of shared T cell receptors in the human thymus. The table came from immunoSEQ multiplex PCR; TCRdb's copy has only in-frame clones and leaves some out. The sample carries 500,000 to 550,000 clones, around 82% recorded once. These data are also associated with another study on human thymus T cells.

The specimen was thymocytes. These receptors came from a boy under two years old with a congenital heart defect.

The chain combines TRBV27 with TRBJ2-1; 9 nucleotides agree with TRBD1. Unmatched junction bases numbered 11, after V lost 6 bases and J lost 11 bases. The CDR3 runs 14 residues. CDR1 MNHEY and CDR2 SMNVEV come from the germline V gene (reference sequence). CDR3 sequence reads: CASRQTGGPNQQFF. CDR3 in DNA: TGTGCCAGCAGACAAACAGGGGGCCCCAACCAGCAGTTCTTC.

V gene TRBV5-1 combines with J gene TRBJ2-5; TRBD2 agrees at 8 bases. This CDR3 comprises 16 residues. Germline CDR1 reads SGHRS; CDR2 reads YFSETQ. The junction had 12 bases not matched to a gene; V was cut back by 4 bases and J by 4 bases. CDR3 protein: CASSLSPSGRGETQYF. DNA of the CDR3: TGCGCCAGCAGCCTCAGCCCATCCGGGAGGGGAGAGACCCAGTACTTC.

The V and J genes are TRBV6-1 and TRBJ2-1, with a tentative D call TRBD2 (6 bases). Per germline, CDR1 MNHNS and CDR2 SASEGT. The CDR3 spans 15 residues. V was pared by 6 bases and J by 4 bases, with 16 bases between. The CDR3 is CASRGGDLRYNEQFF. In DNA form, the CDR3 reads TGTGCCAGCAGGGGGGGAGACCTAAGGTACAATGAGCAGTTCTTC.

The rearrangement joins TRBV25-1 to TRBJ2-3, with 8 bases matching TRBD1. The CDR3 runs to 16 residues. Germline V gene lookup returns CDR1 MGHDK and CDR2 SYGVNS. With 2 bases clipped from V and 2 bases from J, the junction kept 6 bases outside the gene matches. The CDR3 loop reads CASSERDRLVTDTQYF. The CDR3 DNA reads as TGTGCCAGCAGTGAAAGGGACAGGCTCGTCACAGATACGCAGTATTTT.

V and J are TRBV12-5 and TRBJ1-1, with a tentative D call TRBD1 (6 bases). This CDR3 has 18 residues. V was cut by 3 bases and J by 0 bases, with 20 bases left in between. Germline lookup yields CDR1 LGHNT and CDR2 FRNRAP. The CDR3 bases are TGTGCTAGTGGTTTCGGCTGGCAGGGGAGTCGAATGAACACTGAAGCTTTCTTT. As protein: CASGFGWQGSRMNTEAFF.

This chain links TRBV7-9 with TRBJ1-5; 8 bases align to TRBD1. This CDR3 contains 13 residues. Germline V gene sequence: CDR1 SEHNR, CDR2 FQNEAQ (reference sequence). The ends lost 5 bases at V and 4 bases at J; junction bases unmatched: 1. In DNA form, the CDR3 reads TGTGCCAGCAGCCGACAGGGGAATCAGCCCCAGCATTTT. This sequence encodes CASSRQGNQPQHF.

The chain links TRBV10-3 to TRBJ2-1; 7 bases match TRBD2. This CDR3 has 14 residues. V lost 4 bases, J lost 8 bases, and 8 bases stayed unmatched. Germline V lookup: CDR1 ENHRY, CDR2 SYGVKD. The CDR3 nucleotides read TGTGCCATCAGTGTGAGCGGGGCCCCCGATGAGCAGTTCTTC. The encoded protein is CAISVSGAPDEQFF.

In its sample, this clone was seen once. This chain uses TRBV15 with TRBJ2-4, with 10 nucleotides matching TRBD2. This CDR3 contains 22 residues. Unmatched junction bases numbered 18, after V lost 0 bases and J lost 1 base. CDR1 and CDR2 from the germline V gene are LNHNV and YYDKDF (reference sequence). CDR3 in amino acids: CATSRDSPPSGSRGGAKNIQYF. CDR3 coding DNA: TGTGCCACCAGCAGAGATTCCCCCCCTAGCGGGAGTAGGGGGGGGGCCAAAAACATTCAGTACTTC.

This clone showed up just a few times. The chain joins TRBV4-3 to TRBJ2-2; D may be TRBD1 (5 bases). CDR1 LGHNA and CDR2 YSLEER come from the germline V gene. The CDR3 runs to 17 residues. Deletions cut 0 bases from V and 5 bases from J, with 16 bases between. The CDR3, as DNA: TGCGCCAGCAGCCAAGATGGAAGGGGATCAAGAACCGGGGAGCTGTTTTTT. It yields the protein CASSQDGRGSRTGELFF.

Written as DNA, the CDR3 is TGTGCAAGTCGCTTAGCGGGACAGGGGAGCAATCAGCCCCAGCATTTT. Residues: CASRLAGQGSNQPQHF. This chain joins TRBV12-2 and TRBJ1-5; TRBD1, the table's D call, was not compared with the DNA. TRBV12-2 constitutes a pseudogene. This CDR3 is built from 16 residues.

The chain links TRBV11-3 to TRBJ2-1; 9 bases are shared with TRBD1. CDR3 length: 17 amino acids. Unmatched junction bases numbered 12, after V lost 5 bases and J lost 4 bases. From germline, CDR1 is SGHNT and CDR2 YENEEA. CDR3 DNA sequence: TGTGCCAGCAGCCATACAGGGACAGGGAGACCGTACAATGAGCAGTTCTTC. This gives the protein CASSHTGTGRPYNEQFF. The variable domain in full, completed from reference TRBV11-3 and TRBJ2-1, reads EAGVVQSPRYKIIEKKQPVAFWCNPISGHNTLYWYLQNLGQGPELLIRYENEEAVDDSQLPKDRFSAERLKGVDSTLKIQPAELGDSAVYLCASSHTGTGRPYNEQFFGPGTRLTVL.

The chain uses TRBV28 and TRBJ2-7; D possibly corresponds to TRBD2 (5 bases). V lost 5 bases to trimming and J lost 1 base, with 12 bases between them. CDR1 and CDR2 from the germline V gene are MDHEN and SYDVKM. This CDR3 is built from 14 residues. The CDR3, as DNA: TGTGCCAGCAGTCATAAAGGGAGTTCCTACGAGCAGTACTTC. Protein sequence: CASSHKGSSYEQYF.

The gene calls are TRBV18 and TRBJ2-7, with D possibly being TRBD2 (5 bases). With 1 base removed from V and 3 bases from J, the gap between germline ends came to 10 bases. The CDR3 contains 14 residues. The germline CDR1 and CDR2 sequences are KGHSH and LQKENI. CDR3 nucleotide sequence: TGTGCCAGCTCACCACGACCCGGGGACTACGAGCAGTACTTC. It translates to CASSPRPGDYEQYF.

This clone was seen more than once but under ten times. The V and J genes are TRBV30 and TRBJ2-2, with 8 bases identical to TRBD2. V was clipped by 5 bases and J by 1 base; unmatched bases: 9. The V gene's germline CDR1 is GTSNPN and CDR2 SVGIG (reference sequence). This CDR3 has 16 residues. CDR3 DNA sequence: TGTGCCTGGTATGGGTACCGGGAGGGGAACACCGGGGAGCTGTTTTTT. Amino acid sequence: CAWYGYREGNTGELFF. The full variable domain, rest sourced from reference TRBV30 and TRBJ2-2, is SQTIHQWPATLVQPVGSPLSLECTVEGTSNPNLYWYRQAAGRGLQLLFYSVGIGQISSEVPQNLSASRPQDRQFILSSKKLLLSDSGFYLCAWYGYREGNTGELFFGEGSRLTVL.

J is TRBJ2-7 and V is TRBV4-2; D is possibly TRBD2 (6 bases). V was clipped by 0 bases and J by 3 bases, with 18 bases between them. The CDR3 sequence is 17 residues long. CDR1 and CDR2 (germline): LGHNA, YNFKEQ. The CDR3 region is CASSQEGTGWGDYEQYF. In DNA form, the CDR3 reads TGTGCCAGCAGCCAAGAAGGAACCGGGTGGGGGGACTACGAGCAGTACTTC.

This clone is a singleton in its sample. V is TRBV7-2 and J is TRBJ2-7; 10 bases map to TRBD2. CDR3 length: 20 amino acids. J gave up 0 bases and V 0 bases, and 14 bases lay outside the gene matches. From germline, CDR1 is SGHTA and CDR2 FQGNSA. DNA of the CDR3: TGTGCCAGCAGCTTAGCGGCAGGGCCAGCGGGAGGGCCTAACTCCTACGAGCAGTACTTC. Translating gives CASSLAAGPAGGPNSYEQYF.

The V and J genes are TRBV5-1 and TRBJ1-1, with TRBD1 identical over 7 bases. CDR3 length equals 15 residues. Per the germline V gene, CDR1 is SGHRS and CDR2 is YFSETQ. The V and J ends lost 0 bases and 6 bases, in that order; junction bases with no gene match: 8. The CDR3 is CASSLVDRVRAEAFF. DNA of the CDR3: TGCGCCAGCAGCTTGGTCGACAGGGTAAGAGCTGAAGCTTTCTTT.

The chain couples TRBV7-3 to TRBJ2-1; D unclear. CDR3 length: 14 residues. With 5 bases removed from V and 0 bases from J, the gap between germline ends came to 8 bases. Germline assignment: CDR1 SGHTA and CDR2 FQGTGA. Here the CDR3 reads CASSPSSSYNEQFF. The DNA for the CDR3 is TGTGCCAGCAGCCCGAGTAGCTCCTACAATGAGCAGTTCTTC.

The chain carries TRBV7-2 and TRBJ2-7, with D perhaps matching TRBD2 (6 bases). Germline V lookup: CDR1 SGHTA, CDR2 FQGNSA. The CDR3 contains 17 residues. V shed 2 bases and J shed 3 bases, with 20 bases lying between them. The chain's CDR3 is CASSLRVCGATSYEQYF. CDR3 DNA: TGTGCCAGCAGCTTAAGGGTTTGTGGAGCGACTAGCTACGAGCAGTACTTC.

The chain joins TRBV19 to TRBJ1-1; TRBD1 might be the D (5 bases). Trimming cost V 3 bases and J 2 bases, with 7 bases left between them. This CDR3 is 13 amino acids long. Per germline, CDR1 LNHDA and CDR2 SQIVND (reference sequence). The CDR3 nucleotides read TGTGCCAGTAGTATGGGGCCTAACACTGAAGCTTTCTTT. Translating gives CASSMGPNTEAFF.

This clone has more than one count but fewer than ten. V is TRBV5-4 and J is TRBJ2-7, with TRBD2 identical over 9 bases. The CDR3 spans 15 residues. Germline CDR1 reads SGHNT; CDR2 reads YYREEE (reference sequence). V lost 1 base to trimming and J lost 4 bases; unmatched junction nucleotides: 6. The CDR3: CASSLRSGRRYEQYF. In DNA, the CDR3 is TGTGCCAGCAGCTTGAGAAGCGGGAGGCGATACGAGCAGTACTTC. Supplemented by reference TRBV5-4 and TRBJ2-7, the full variable domain reads ETGVTQSPTHLIKTRGQQVTLRCSSQSGHNTVSWYQQALGQGPQFIFQYYREEENGRGNFPPRFSGLQFPNYSSELNVNALELDDSALYLCASSLRSGRRYEQYFGPGTRLTVT.

This chain connects TRBV30 to TRBJ1-1, with TRBD1 matching 9 bases. This CDR3 is 14 amino acids long. Per germline, CDR1 GTSNPN and CDR2 SVGIG (reference sequence). With 0 bases clipped from V and 11 bases from J, the junction kept 10 bases outside the gene matches. Written as DNA, the CDR3 is TGTGCCTGGAGTGTAAGGGACAGGGTTTTGTTGGCTTTCTTT. Its translation: CAWSVRDRVLLAFF.

The V gene is TRBV5-4, the J gene TRBJ2-5; possible D gene TRBD2, 5 bases. The germline V gene has CDR1 SGHNT and CDR2 YYREEE (reference sequence). This CDR3 is 13 amino acids long. Between the trimmed V and J ends, which lost 0 bases and 2 bases, there was a span of 5 bases. The CDR3: CASSLGLQETQYF. The CDR3 nucleotides are TGTGCCAGCAGCTTGGGACTACAAGAGACCCAGTACTTC.

The chain combines TRBV4-3 with TRBJ2-3; TRBD2 aligns across 14 bases. The germline CDR1 and CDR2 sequences are LGHNA and YSLEER. The CDR3 runs 16 residues. V was pared by 5 bases and J by 4 bases, with 5 bases of the junction left unmatched. This CDR3 is CASSAGTSGSSDTQYF. The CDR3 region has the DNA TGCGCCAGCAGCGCCGGGACTAGCGGGAGTTCAGATACGCAGTATTTT.

This rearrangement joins TRBV6-5 to TRBJ1-5; D not resolved. V gave up 4 bases and J gave up 0 bases, with 10 bases separating them. CDR1 and CDR2 (germline): MNHEY, SVGAGI. The CDR3 spans 15 residues. CDR3 amino acids: CASSSGLSSNQPQHF. The CDR3 DNA follows: TGTGCCAGCAGTTCCGGTTTGAGTAGCAATCAGCCCCAGCATTTT.

The rearrangement uses TRBV27 and TRBJ2-3; tentative D call: TRBD2 (5 bases). V lost 5 bases, J lost 8 bases, and 20 bases lay in between. In germline, CDR1 is MNHEY, CDR2 SMNVEV (reference sequence). This CDR3 contains 15 residues. CDR3 nucleotide sequence: TGTGCCAGCAGTCCACTAGGACTCTCTCCTCTTACGCAGTATTTT. Its protein product is CASSPLGLSPLTQYF.

This sequence joins TRBV7-6 and TRBJ2-3, with D maybe TRBD2 (5 bases). From germline, CDR1 is SGHVS and CDR2 FNYEAQ. Trimming removed 1 base at V and 4 bases at J, with 12 bases between. The CDR3 contains 15 residues. DNA for the CDR3: TGTGCCAGCAGCTTAGACCCTAAGGGAGCAGATACGCAGTATTTT. As protein: CASSLDPKGADTQYF.

Here the CDR3 DNA reads TGTGCCAGTAGTATAGATCGGGGCGGGACCCCTTCTCGTCCCTACAATGAGCAGTTCTTC. Translated: CASSIDRGGTPSRPYNEQFF. V and J are TRBV19 and TRBJ2-1, with a possible D match to TRBD2 (6 bases). This CDR3 region has 20 residues. Per germline, CDR1 LNHDA and CDR2 SQIVND (reference sequence). V dropped 0 bases and J dropped 2 bases, with 23 bases sitting between them.

The chain links TRBV7-2 to TRBJ2-7, with 13 bases fitting TRBD2. Per germline, CDR1 SGHTA and CDR2 FQGNSA. The CDR3 consists of 16 residues. The ends lost 8 bases at V and 5 bases at J; junction bases unmatched: 12. The CDR3 nucleotides read TGTGCCAGCGGGTCAGGACTAGCGGGAGTGGGGAACGAGCAGTACTTC. It encodes CASGSGLAGVGNEQYF.

This chain uses TRBV29-1 with TRBJ2-3, with D perhaps matching TRBD2 (5 bases). Deletions cut 7 bases from V and 0 bases from J, with 14 bases between. From germline, CDR1 is SQVTM and CDR2 ANQGSEA. CDR3 length equals 14 residues. The CDR3 loop reads CSGSVEASTDTQYF. For the CDR3, the DNA is TGCAGCGGTAGCGTAGAGGCTAGCACAGATACGCAGTATTTT.

The table lists this clone with a count of one. The chain combines TRBV5-6 with TRBJ2-7; a possible D gene is TRBD2 (6 bases). The CDR3 totals 15 residues. Trimming pared 3 bases from V and 4 bases from J, leaving 17 bases between. CDR1 SGHDT and CDR2 YYEEEE come from the germline V gene. The CDR3 here is CASSSRDSLSYEQYF. As DNA, the CDR3 is TGTGCCAGCAGCTCCCGGGACTCACTTTCGTACGAGCAGTACTTC. Supplemented by reference TRBV5-6 and TRBJ2-7, the full variable domain reads DAGVTQSPTHLIKTRGQQVTLRCSPKSGHDTVSWYQQALGQGPQFIFQYYEEEERQRGNFPDRFSGHQFPNYSSELNVNALLLGDSALYLCASSSRDSLSYEQYFGPGTRLTVT.